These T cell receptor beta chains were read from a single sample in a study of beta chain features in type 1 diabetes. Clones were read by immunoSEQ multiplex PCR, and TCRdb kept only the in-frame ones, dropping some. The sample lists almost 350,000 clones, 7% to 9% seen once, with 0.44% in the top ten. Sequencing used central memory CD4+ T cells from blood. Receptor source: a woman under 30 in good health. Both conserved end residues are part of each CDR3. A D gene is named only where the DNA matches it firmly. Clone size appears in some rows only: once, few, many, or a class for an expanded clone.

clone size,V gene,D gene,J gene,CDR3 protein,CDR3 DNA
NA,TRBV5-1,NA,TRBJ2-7,CASSPRAAYEQYF,TGCGCCAGCAGCCCCCGGGCCGCCTACGAGCAGTACTTC
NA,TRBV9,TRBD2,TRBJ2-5,CASSVGSGLAWETQYF,TGTGCCAGCAGCGTAGGCTCGGGACTAGCGTGGGAGACCCAGTACTTC
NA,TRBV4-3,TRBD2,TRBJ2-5,CASSQVLSGGLAGAFRETQYF,TGCGCCAGCAGCCAAGTTTTAAGTGGGGGACTAGCGGGAGCGTTTCGAGAGACCCAGTACTTC
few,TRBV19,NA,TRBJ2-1,CASREEPYNEQFF,TGTGCCAGTAGAGAAGAACCCTACAATGAGCAGTTCTTC
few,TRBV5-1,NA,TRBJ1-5,CASSLGGADQPQHF,TGCGCCAGCAGCTTGGGGGGAGCCGATCAGCCCCAGCATTTT
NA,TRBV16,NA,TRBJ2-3,CASSQLGGNTDTQYF,TGTGCCAGCAGCCAACTCGGCGGAAACACAGATACGCAGTATTTT
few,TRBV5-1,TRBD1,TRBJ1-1,CASSFNRGGTEAFF,TGCGCCAGCAGCTTTAACAGGGGAGGGACTGAAGCTTTCTTT
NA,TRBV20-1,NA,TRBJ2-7,CSARAAPGQYF,TGCAGTGCTAGAGCTGCCCCCGGGCAGTACTTC
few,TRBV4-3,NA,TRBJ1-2,CASSQDQGSGYGYTF,TGCGCCAGCAGCCAAGATCAGGGTTCGGGGTATGGCTACACCTTC
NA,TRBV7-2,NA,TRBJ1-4,CASSRRGTTNEKLFF,TGTGCCAGCAGCCGCCGCGGGACAACTAATGAAAAACTGTTTTTT
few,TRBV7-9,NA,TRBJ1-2,CASSLNYGYTF,TGTGCCAGCAGCTTAAACTATGGCTACACCTTC
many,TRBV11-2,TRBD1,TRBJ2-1,CASSNRQGSEQFF,TGTGCCAGCAGCAACCGACAGGGAAGCGAGCAGTTCTTC
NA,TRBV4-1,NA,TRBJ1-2,CASSQDVTRQRGYGYTF,TGCGCCAGCAGCCAAGATGTCACGCGACAGAGAGGCTATGGCTACACCTTC
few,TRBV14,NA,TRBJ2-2,CASSHISNTGELFF,TGTGCCAGCAGCCACATATCGAACACCGGGGAGCTGTTTTTT
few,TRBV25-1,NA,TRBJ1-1,CASSEFQGQAFF,TGTGCCAGCAGTGAATTTCAGGGACAAGCTTTCTTT
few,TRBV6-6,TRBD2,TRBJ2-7,CASSYGTSGYEQYF,TGTGCCAGCAGTTACGGGACTAGCGGCTACGAGCAGTACTTC
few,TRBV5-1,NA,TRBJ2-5,CASSLAPGKETQYF,TGCGCCAGCAGCTTGGCCCCGGGAAAAGAGACCCAGTACTTC
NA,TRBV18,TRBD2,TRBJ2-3,CASSPFSGRDTQYF,TGTGCCAGCTCACCATTCAGCGGGAGAGATACGCAGTATTTT
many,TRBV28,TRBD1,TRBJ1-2,CASSSPGQDNYGYTF,TGTGCCAGCAGTTCCCCGGGACAGGACAACTATGGCTACACCTTC
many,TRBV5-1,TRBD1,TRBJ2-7,CASSLALRQGADEQYF,TGCGCCAGCAGCTTGGCCCTAAGACAGGGGGCCGACGAGCAGTACTTC
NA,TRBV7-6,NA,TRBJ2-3,CASSLGSGARTDTQYF,TGTGCCAGCAGCTTAGGCAGCGGAGCCCGCACAGATACGCAGTATTTT
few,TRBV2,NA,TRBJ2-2,CASSGPWLGELFF,TGTGCCAGCAGTGGCCCCTGGCTGGGGGAGCTGTTTTTT
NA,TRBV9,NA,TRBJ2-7,CASSVAPGNEQYF,TGTGCCAGCAGCGTAGCGCCCGGGAACGAGCAGTACTTC
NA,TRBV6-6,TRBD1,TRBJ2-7,CASSKGQGSLLEQYF,TGTGCCAGCAGTAAAGGACAGGGTTCTCTTCTCGAGCAGTACTTC
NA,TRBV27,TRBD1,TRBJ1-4,CASSTGGQRREKLFF,TGTGCCAGCAGCACCGGGGGACAGCGGAGAGAAAAACTGTTTTTT
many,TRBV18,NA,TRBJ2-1,CASSPTVDWSNEQFF,TGTGCCAGCTCACCAACGGTAGATTGGTCCAATGAGCAGTTCTTC
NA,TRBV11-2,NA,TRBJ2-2,CASSLTRESGELFF,TGTGCCAGCAGCCTAACGAGGGAGTCCGGGGAGCTGTTTTTT
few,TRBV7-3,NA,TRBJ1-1,CASRPGSMNTEAFF,TGTGCCAGCAGGCCGGGGAGCATGAACACTGAAGCTTTCTTT
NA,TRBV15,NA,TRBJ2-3,CATSRGSLSAEPGTDTQYF,TGTGCCACCAGCAGGGGATCTCTTTCAGCGGAACCAGGGACAGATACGCAGTATTTT
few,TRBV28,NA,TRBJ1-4,CASSQTVGEKQFF,TGTGCCAGCAGTCAGACAGTCGGCGAAAAACAGTTTTTT
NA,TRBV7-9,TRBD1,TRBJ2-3,CASKGAVTDTQYF,TGTGCCAGCAAGGGGGCGGTCACAGATACGCAGTATTTT
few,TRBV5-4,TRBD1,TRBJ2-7,CASSLQGQVFYEQYF,TGTGCCAGCAGCTTGCAGGGACAGGTCTTCTACGAGCAGTACTTC
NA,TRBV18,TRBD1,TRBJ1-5,CASSPRDRAGQPQHF,TGTGCCAGCTCACCACGGGACAGGGCCGGTCAGCCCCAGCATTTT
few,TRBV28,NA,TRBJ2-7,CASRPNGGYEQYF,TGTGCCAGCAGACCCAATGGGGGGTACGAGCAGTACTTC
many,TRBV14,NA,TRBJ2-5,CASSQDYGSQYF,TGTGCCAGCAGCCAAGATTACGGCTCCCAGTACTTC
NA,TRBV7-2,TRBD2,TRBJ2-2,CAGGTSGVRTGELFF,TGTGCCGGGGGGACTAGCGGAGTTAGGACCGGGGAGCTGTTTTTT
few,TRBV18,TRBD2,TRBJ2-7,CASSPAGGPLYEQYF,TGTGCCAGCTCACCAGCGGGAGGGCCCCTTTACGAGCAGTACTTC
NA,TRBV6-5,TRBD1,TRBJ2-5,CASSYSQGARGETQYF,TGTGCCAGCAGTTACTCTCAGGGGGCTAGAGGGGAGACCCAGTACTTC
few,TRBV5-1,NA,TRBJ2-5,CASTRDTFQETQYF,TGCGCCAGCACCCGGGACACCTTCCAAGAGACCCAGTACTTC
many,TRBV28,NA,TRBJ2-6,CASRRPAGSSGANVLTF,TGTGCCAGCAGGCGGCCTGCAGGGAGCTCTGGGGCCAACGTCCTGACTTTC
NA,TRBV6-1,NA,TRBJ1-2,CASSSVTNYGYTF,TGTGCCAGCAGTTCGGTCACCAACTATGGCTACACCTTC
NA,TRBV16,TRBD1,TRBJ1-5,CASTPGRGLVQPQHF,TGTGCCAGCACCCCCGGCAGGGGGCTAGTACAGCCCCAGCATTTT
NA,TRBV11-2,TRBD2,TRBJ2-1,CASSPGLAVSYNEQFF,TGTGCCAGCAGCCCGGGACTAGCGGTATCCTACAATGAGCAGTTCTTC
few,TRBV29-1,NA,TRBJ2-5,CSSRGDLAETQYF,TGCAGCTCTAGGGGGGACTTAGCGGAGACCCAGTACTTC
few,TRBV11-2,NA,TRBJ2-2,CASSLLGNTGELFF,TGTGCCAGCAGCTTACTCGGGAACACCGGGGAGCTGTTTTTT
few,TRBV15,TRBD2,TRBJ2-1,CATSRDSPSGSSYNEQFF,TGTGCCACCAGCAGAGATTCGCCTAGCGGGAGCTCCTACAATGAGCAGTTCTTC
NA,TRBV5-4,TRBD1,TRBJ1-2,CASSLLGQLSYYGYTF,TGTGCCAGCAGCTTGTTGGGACAGCTCAGTTACTATGGCTACACCTTC
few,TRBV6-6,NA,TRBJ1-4,CASSDASTNEKLFF,TGTGCCAGCAGTGATGCCTCAACTAATGAAAAACTGTTTTTT
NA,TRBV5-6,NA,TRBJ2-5,CASSLVSAEETQYF,TGTGCCAGCAGCTTGGTATCGGCAGAAGAGACCCAGTACTTC
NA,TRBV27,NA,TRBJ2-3,CASRPVGGTQYF,TGTGCCAGCAGACCGGTAGGCGGAACGCAGTATTTT
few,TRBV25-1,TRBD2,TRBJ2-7,CASKASGGRQYF,TGTGCCAGCAAAGCTTCGGGGGGTCGGCAGTACTTC
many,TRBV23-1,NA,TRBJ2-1,CASSHRDEQFF,TGCGCCAGCAGTCATCGGGATGAGCAGTTCTTC
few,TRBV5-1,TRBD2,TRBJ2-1,CASSSTPGLAGGEQFF,TGCGCCAGCAGCTCGACTCCGGGACTAGCAGGTGGTGAGCAGTTCTTC
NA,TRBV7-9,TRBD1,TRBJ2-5,CASSSTRGQVEAQYF,TGTGCCAGCAGCTCCACCCGGGGACAGGTAGAGGCCCAGTACTTC
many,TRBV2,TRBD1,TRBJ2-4,CASSAPTGVDLAKNIQYF,TGTGCCAGCAGTGCTCCGACAGGGGTCGATCTAGCCAAAAACATTCAGTACTTC